A selection of T cell receptor beta chains follows, all from one sample in a study of OX40 agonist ivuxolimab in advanced cancers. Produced via immunoSEQ multiplex PCR; TCRdb's table is partial and in-frame only. The table records 100,000 to 150,000 clones, around 92% of them present only once. Sequenced here: CD4+ or CD8+ T cells sorted from blood, sampled in a trial of the OX40 agonist ivuxolimab. The source is an adult with an advanced solid tumor such as melanoma, head and neck, liver or kidney cancer. CDR3s include the opening cysteine and the closing phenylalanine or tryptophan. The order of the fields is clone size, D gene, J gene, V gene, CDR3 protein, CDR3 DNA. The D gene is left open where the match is weak. Clone size appears in some rows only: once, few, many, or a class for an expanded clone.

-	TRBD1	TRBJ2-7	TRBV27	CASSLAHLQGQGTTYEQYF	TGTGCCAGCAGTTTAGCCCACCTCCAGGGACAGGGAACGACCTACGAGCAGTACTTC
-	TRBD2	TRBJ2-5	TRBV28	CARKTSGKETQYF	TGTGCCAGAAAGACTAGCGGAAAAGAGACCCAGTACTTC
-	TRBD1	TRBJ1-1	TRBV5-1	CASSYRASDRGQVTEAFF	TGCGCCAGCAGCTACCGAGCATCTGACAGGGGGCAGGTCACTGAAGCTTTCTTT
-	-	TRBJ1-3	TRBV13	CASSLGGAGSVPRDTIYF	TGTGCCAGCAGCTTAGGCGGGGCAGGCTCAGTTCCCAGGGACACCATATATTTT
-	-	TRBJ1-2	TRBV5-4	CASSSWGLWRYGYTF	TGTGCCAGCAGCTCATGGGGGCTGTGGAGGTATGGCTACACCTTC
once	-	TRBJ2-7	TRBV27	CASSLSTSRHEQYF	TGTGCCAGCAGTTTATCTACTAGTAGGCACGAGCAGTACTTC
-	TRBD2	TRBJ2-5	TRBV27	CASSLSGLAGGQETQYF	TGTGCCAGCAGTTTATCGGGACTAGCGGGAGGCCAAGAGACCCAGTACTTC
-	TRBD2	TRBJ2-7	TRBV19	CASSIVTSGTEQYF	TGTGCCAGTAGTATTGTCACTAGCGGGACCGAGCAGTACTTC
-	-	TRBJ1-1	TRBV13	CASSLGGLLNTEAFF	TGTGCCAGCAGCTTAGGCGGACTCTTGAACACTGAAGCTTTCTTT
once	-	TRBJ2-2	TRBV11-3	CASSGLGGGDTGELFF	TGTGCCAGCAGCGGACTAGGGGGAGGGGACACCGGGGAGCTGTTTTTT
-	-	TRBJ1-3	TRBV7-2	CASSLSGSGNTIYF	TGTGCCAGCAGCTTGTCCGGCAGTGGAAACACCATATATTTT
-	TRBD2	TRBJ2-2	TRBV7-3	CASSERTSPGELFF	TGTGCCAGCAGCGAGAGGACTAGCCCCGGGGAGCTGTTTTTT
-	-	TRBJ2-2	TRBV5-4	CASSPGRETAGELFF	TGTGCCAGCAGCCCTGGTCGGGAGACTGCCGGGGAGCTGTTTTTT
-	-	TRBJ2-7	TRBV28	CASSYPGTMYEQYF	TGTGCCAGCAGTTATCCCGGGACAATGTACGAGCAGTACTTC
-	TRBD2	TRBJ2-7	TRBV2	CAIGTSGNYEQYF	TGTGCCATCGGGACTAGCGGGAACTACGAGCAGTACTTC
-	-	TRBJ1-5	TRBV6-6	CASSSGGNQPQHF	TGTGCCAGCAGTTCAGGGGGCAATCAGCCCCAGCATTTT
once	-	TRBJ2-7	TRBV11-2	CASTSITAGARYEQYF	TGTGCCAGCACCTCAATAACGGCAGGGGCGAGGTACGAGCAGTACTTC
few	TRBD1	TRBJ2-1	TRBV7-2	CASTPDRVNNEQFF	TGTGCCAGCACCCCGGACAGGGTAAACAATGAGCAGTTCTTC
-	TRBD1	TRBJ2-7	TRBV7-2	CASSSTGTGSYEQYF	TGTGCCAGCAGCTCCACCGGGACAGGGTCCTACGAGCAGTACTTC
once	TRBD1	TRBJ2-7	TRBV5-6	CASSQKPGQGTALSLEQYF	TGTGCCAGCAGCCAAAAGCCCGGACAGGGGACTGCATTGTCCCTCGAGCAGTACTTC
-	-	TRBJ2-5	TRBV7-7	CASALGTNQETQYF	TGTGCTAGCGCCCTAGGTACTAATCAAGAGACCCAGTACTTC
-	-	TRBJ2-2	TRBV2	CASSVTNTGELFF	TGTGCCAGCAGTGTTACGAACACCGGGGAGCTGTTTTTT
-	-	TRBJ2-1	TRBV10-1	CASSPTLEPYNEQFF	TGCGCCAGCAGTCCCACACTAGAACCCTACAATGAGCAGTTCTTC
-	TRBD1	TRBJ1-4	TRBV28	CASSLRQGGWAEKLFF	TGTGCCAGCAGTTTAAGGCAGGGGGGGTGGGCGGAAAAACTGTTTTTT
-	TRBD2	TRBJ2-1	TRBV5-3	CARSPDPGLASLNEQFF	TGTGCCAGAAGCCCGGACCCGGGACTAGCTTCACTCAATGAGCAGTTCTTC
-	TRBD2	TRBJ2-7	TRBV11-2	CASSLQAGGLYEQYF	TGTGCCAGCAGCCTCCAGGCGGGAGGGCTCTACGAGCAGTACTTC
-	-	TRBJ2-1	TRBV9	CASSVGQDYNEQFF	TGTGCCAGCAGCGTGGGCCAGGACTACAATGAGCAGTTCTTC
-	TRBD1	TRBJ2-1	TRBV7-3	CASSRPSISGTGGSGSYNEQFF	TGTGCCAGCAGCCGTCCTTCGATCTCCGGGACAGGGGGCTCCGGCTCCTACAATGAGCAGTTCTTC
-	TRBD1	TRBJ2-3	TRBV29-1	CSAGLTGTSTDTQYF	TGCAGCGCTGGACTGACAGGGACCTCTACAGATACGCAGTATTTT
-	-	TRBJ1-1	TRBV6-5	CASSYSITQVRSEAFF	TGTGCCAGCAGTTACTCGATTACCCAGGTACGATCTGAAGCTTTCTTT
-	TRBD1	TRBJ1-1	TRBV30	CAWTGGLGTEAFF	TGTGCCTGGACAGGGGGCTTGGGCACTGAAGCTTTCTTT
-	TRBD1	TRBJ1-2	TRBV19	CASSFPGGTNYGYTF	TGTGCCAGTAGTTTTCCAGGGGGTACTAACTATGGCTACACCTTC
-	-	TRBJ2-5	TRBV6-1	CASRGPGETQYF	TGTGCCAGCAGGGGGCCGGGAGAGACCCAGTACTTC
-	-	TRBJ2-3	TRBV30	CAWSTGTGGTDTQYF	TGTGCCTGGAGTACCGGGACCGGAGGCACAGATACGCAGTATTTT
-	TRBD1	TRBJ2-7	TRBV5-5	CASSLLPGQGIYEQYF	TGTGCCAGCAGCCTACTCCCGGGACAGGGAATCTACGAGCAGTACTTC
-	-	TRBJ2-2	TRBV15	CATSRAGPRSGELFF	TGTGCCACCAGCAGAGCGGGCCCCAGGTCCGGGGAGCTGTTTTTT
-	-	TRBJ2-2	TRBV7-6	CASSSIPGGELFF	TGTGCCAGCAGCTCGATCCCCGGTGGGGAGCTGTTTTTT
-	-	TRBJ2-3	TRBV29-1	CSVDSVGTDTQYF	TGCAGCGTTGATTCGGTGGGAACAGATACGCAGTATTTT
once	-	TRBJ2-3	TRBV7-2	CASSQGTDTQYF	TGTGCCAGCAGCCAAGGCACAGATACGCAGTATTTT
-	-	TRBJ1-4	TRBV6-4	CASSDRAGEKLFF	TGTGCCAGCAGTGACAGGGCCGGGGAAAAACTGTTTTTT
once	-	TRBJ2-1	TRBV5-1	CASSLPVSGNEQFF	TGCGCCAGCAGCTTACCCGTTAGCGGCAATGAGCAGTTCTTC